These T cell receptor beta chains were read from a single sample in a study of blood T cell repertoires in COVID-19. Method: immunoSEQ multiplex PCR; TCRdb's copy keeps in-frame clones and lacks some. This table holds approximately 260,000 clones, roughly 86% found once. Material: PBMCs or T cells enriched from blood (not recorded which). The receptor set was obtained from a woman aged 40 to 55 with acute COVID-19. CDR3s include the opening cysteine and the closing phenylalanine or tryptophan. Clone size appears in some rows only: once, few, many, or a class for an expanded clone.

J gene | clone size | V gene | CDR3 length | CDR3 protein
TRBJ2-1 | . | TRBV28 | 15 | CASSGGGPAYNEQFF
TRBJ2-1 | . | TRBV10-2 | 14 | CASSGLAGGGEQFF
TRBJ2-5 | . | TRBV24-1 | 14 | CATSGLQGEETQYF
TRBJ1-2 | . | TRBV18 | 14 | CASSPSGGLYGYTF
TRBJ1-2 | . | TRBV5-4 | 14 | CASSLEVGDYGYTF
TRBJ2-2 | . | TRBV18 | 15 | CASSSLAGNTGELFF
TRBJ1-2 | . | TRBV6-5 | 14 | CASSYSGQSYGYTF
TRBJ2-1 | . | TRBV7-7 | 17 | CASSSPKLAGSYNEQFF
TRBJ2-1 | . | TRBV30 | 11 | CAWEGGRDPFF
TRBJ2-3 | . | TRBV19 | 15 | CASSMGGNPTDTQYF
TRBJ2-1 | . | TRBV2 | 16 | CASSEALLAAGGPAVF
TRBJ1-2 | . | TRBV5-1 | 13 | CASSLYGGYGYTF
TRBJ2-7 | . | TRBV3-1/TRBV3-2 | 14 | CASSKTGTANEQYF
TRBJ1-4 | . | TRBV7-9 | 11 | CASSELEKLFF
TRBJ2-7 | few | TRBV12-3/TRBV12-4 | 13 | CASSLAGLEGQYF
TRBJ2-5 | once | TRBV24-1 | 15 | CATSDPDRGRETQYF
TRBJ1-3 | . | TRBV9 | 15 | CASSVSDTSGNTIYF
TRBJ1-2 | . | TRBV24-1 | 13 | CATFQDRVFGYTF
TRBJ2-3 | . | TRBV30 | 15 | CAWSATSGSTDTQYF
TRBJ1-2 | . | TRBV5-3 | 14 | CARSLWTSPYGYTF
TRBJ2-5 | . | TRBV5-1 | 14 | CASSFGGSQETQYF
TRBJ1-2 | . | TRBV5-1 | 14 | CASSFARGDSGYTF
TRBJ1-3 | few | TRBV7-2 | 16 | CASSFGLKHSGNTIYF
TRBJ2-7 | . | TRBV5-6 | 16 | CASSLVGQISSYEQYF
TRBJ1-2 | . | TRBV9 | 15 | CASSVGPGHNYGYTF
TRBJ2-6 | . | TRBV7-8 | 18 | CASSLRQGFRGGANVLTF
TRBJ1-1 | many | TRBV5-1 | 13 | CASGTGANTEAFF
TRBJ2-7 | . | TRBV11-2 | 14 | CASRWGQGAYEQYF
TRBJ2-3 | . | TRBV6-2/TRBV6-3 | 19 | CASSTTGGSGSWMADTQYF
TRBJ1-1 | . | TRBV5-1 | 14 | CASSLVVANTEAFF
TRBJ1-2 | . | TRBV6-5 | 13 | CASSYQGHYGYTF
TRBJ2-3 | . | TRBV11-2 | 17 | CASSLDHADRAEDTQYF
TRBJ2-2 | few | TRBV5-1 | 16 | CASSLLGQGASGELFF
TRBJ2-3 | . | TRBV5-1 | 14 | CASNVAGSTDTQYF
TRBJ2-7 | . | TRBV5-1 | 15 | CASKLFSGRNYEQYF
TRBJ2-1 | . | TRBV21-1 | 15 | CASSLDRGNYNEQFF
TRBJ1-5 | . | TRBV6-5 | 13 | CASSSGGNQPQHF
TRBJ2-5 | once | TRBV9 | 12 | CASSLPGGTQYF
TRBJ1-5 | . | TRBV5-1 | 14 | CASSLLGGEQPQHF
TRBJ1-1 | . | TRBV5-1 | 13 | CASSLRRDTEAFF
TRBJ2-1 | . | TRBV29-1 | 15 | CSVEGPLSPGNEQFF
TRBJ2-1 | . | TRBV5-1 | 19 | CASSFPAPLTSGSYNEQFF
TRBJ2-2 | . | TRBV6-5 | 15 | CASRTGATNTGELFF
TRBJ2-3 | . | TRBV24-1 | 17 | CATSDRGETGNTDTQYF
TRBJ1-2 | . | TRBV19 | 17 | CASSTVGLGDGNYGYTF